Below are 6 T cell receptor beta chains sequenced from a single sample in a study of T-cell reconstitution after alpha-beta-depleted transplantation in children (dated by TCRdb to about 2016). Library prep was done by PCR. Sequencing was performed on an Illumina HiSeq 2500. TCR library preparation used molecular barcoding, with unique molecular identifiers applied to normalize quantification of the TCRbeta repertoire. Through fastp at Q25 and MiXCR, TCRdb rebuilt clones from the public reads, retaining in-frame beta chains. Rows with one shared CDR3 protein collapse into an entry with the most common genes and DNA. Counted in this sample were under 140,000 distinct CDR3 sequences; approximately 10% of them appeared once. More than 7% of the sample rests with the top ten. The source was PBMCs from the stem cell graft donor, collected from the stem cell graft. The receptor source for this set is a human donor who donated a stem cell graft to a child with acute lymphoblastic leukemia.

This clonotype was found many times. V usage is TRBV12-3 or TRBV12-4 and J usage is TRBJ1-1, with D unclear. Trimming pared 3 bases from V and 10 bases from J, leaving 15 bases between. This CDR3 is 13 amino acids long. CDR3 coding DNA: TGTGCCAGCAGTTTTCAGGAGACGCTCCGAGCTTTCTTT. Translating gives CASSFQETLRAFF.

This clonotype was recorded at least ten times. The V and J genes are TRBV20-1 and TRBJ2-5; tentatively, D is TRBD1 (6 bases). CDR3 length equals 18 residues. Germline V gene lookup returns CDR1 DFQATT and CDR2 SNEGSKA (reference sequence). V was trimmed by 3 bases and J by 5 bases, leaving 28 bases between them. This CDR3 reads CSASLRVRRGVDRETQYF. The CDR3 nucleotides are TGCAGTGCTAGTCTTAGGGTCCGCAGGGGAGTCGATCGGGAGACCCAGTACTTC.

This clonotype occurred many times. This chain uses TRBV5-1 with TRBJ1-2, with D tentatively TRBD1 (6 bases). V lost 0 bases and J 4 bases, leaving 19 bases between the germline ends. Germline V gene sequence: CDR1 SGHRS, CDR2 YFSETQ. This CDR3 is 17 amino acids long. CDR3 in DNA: TGCGCCAGCAGCTTGGGGTCCGGGGGCGCGAATCCCTATGGCTACACCTTC. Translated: CASSLGSGGANPYGYTF.

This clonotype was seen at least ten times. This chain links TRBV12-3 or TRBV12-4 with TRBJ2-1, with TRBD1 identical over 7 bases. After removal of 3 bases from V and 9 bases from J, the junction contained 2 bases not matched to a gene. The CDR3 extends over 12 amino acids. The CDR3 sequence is CASSLHRGEQFF. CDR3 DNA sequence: TGTGCCAGCAGTTTGCACAGGGGTGAGCAGTTCTTC.

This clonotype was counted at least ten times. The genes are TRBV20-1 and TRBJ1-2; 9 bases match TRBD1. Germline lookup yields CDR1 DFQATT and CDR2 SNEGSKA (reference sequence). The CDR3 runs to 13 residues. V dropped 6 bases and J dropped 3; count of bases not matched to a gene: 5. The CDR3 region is CSAAGQGYYGYTF. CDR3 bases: TGCAGTGCGGCGGGACAGGGTTACTATGGCTACACCTTC.

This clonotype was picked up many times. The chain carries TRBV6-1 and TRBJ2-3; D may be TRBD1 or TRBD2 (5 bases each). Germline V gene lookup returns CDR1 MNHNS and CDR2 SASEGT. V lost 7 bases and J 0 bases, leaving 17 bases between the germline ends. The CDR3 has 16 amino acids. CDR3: CASIPTGTPSTDTQYF. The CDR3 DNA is TGTGCCAGCATTCCCACCGGGACCCCCAGCACAGATACGCAGTATTTT.